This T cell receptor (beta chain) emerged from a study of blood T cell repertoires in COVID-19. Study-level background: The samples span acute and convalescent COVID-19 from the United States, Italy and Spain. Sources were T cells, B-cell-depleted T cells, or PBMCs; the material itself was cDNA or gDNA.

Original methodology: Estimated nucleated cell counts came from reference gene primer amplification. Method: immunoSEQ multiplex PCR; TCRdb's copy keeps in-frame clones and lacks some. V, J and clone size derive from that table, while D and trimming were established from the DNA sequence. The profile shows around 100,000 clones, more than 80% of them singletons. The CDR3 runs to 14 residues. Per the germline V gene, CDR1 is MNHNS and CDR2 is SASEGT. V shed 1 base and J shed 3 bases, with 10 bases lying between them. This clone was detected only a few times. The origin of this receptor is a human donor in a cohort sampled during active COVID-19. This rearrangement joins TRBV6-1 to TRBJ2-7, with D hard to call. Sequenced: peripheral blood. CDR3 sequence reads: CASSEVTPYYEQYF. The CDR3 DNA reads TGTGCCAGCAGTGAAGTCACCCCCTACTACGAGCAGTACTTC.